This TCR beta chain was recorded in a study of blood T cell repertoires in COVID-19. Overall study: Samples taken during acute and convalescent COVID-19 were collected in the United States, Italy and Spain. The cDNA or gDNA used as material had been derived from T cells, B-cell-depleted T cells, or PBMCs.

Original analysis: Amplification of reference gene primers provided the estimated nucleated cell counts. The method was immunoSEQ multiplex PCR; TCRdb's version includes in-frame clones alone and lacks a portion of them. V and J calls and clone size are copied from that table; D and trimming were computed from the DNA. The table has a few hundred thousand clones, 75% to 95% seen once. V lost 5 bases to trimming and J lost 3 bases; unmatched junction nucleotides: 9. Germline values: CDR1 SGDLS, CDR2 YYNGEE. This CDR3 spans 15 amino acids. The rearrangement joins TRBV9 to TRBJ1-2; 8 bases map to TRBD1. Sequenced material: peripheral blood. This clonotype was sampled from a young adult with COVID-19, enrolled during active disease. DNA of the CDR3: TGTGCCAGCAGTTATTCGGACAGGGTAGACTATGGCTACACCTTC. Protein product: CASSYSDRVDYGYTF.